This passage covers 15 T cell receptor beta chains from one sample sequenced in a study of identical twins. TCRdb reprocessed the 5' RACE reads with MiXCR, giving one entry per CDR3 protein. The table shows 1.5 million or so distinct CDR3 sequences, with about 32% occurring only once. Sequenced input: cord blood. The receptor source for this set is a newborn girl in good health.

This chain links TRBV6-5 with TRBJ2-5; D unclear. This CDR3 has 15 amino acids. V lost 0 bases, J lost 1 base, and 9 bases lay in between. Germline V gene lookup returns CDR1 MNHEY and CDR2 SVGAGI. The CDR3 loop reads CASSYSVGCQETQYF. The CDR3 DNA sequence: TGTGCCAGCAGTTACTCGGTGGGGTGCCAAGAGACCCAGTACTTC.

The sample holds a few counts of this clonotype. The genes are TRBV10-1 and TRBJ2-3, with D hard to call. CDR1 is WNHNN and CDR2 is SYGVQD in the germline V gene (reference sequence). The CDR3 consists of 13 residues. Trimming took off 4 bases at V and 4 bases at J, with 9 bases between the two ends. CDR3 region: CASSGAMADTQYF. In nucleotides, the CDR3 is TGCGCCAGCAGTGGAGCGATGGCAGATACGCAGTATTTT.

The J gene is TRBJ1-5, the V gene TRBV21-1. TRBV21-1 has pseudogene status. This CDR3 comprises 14 residues. The CDR3 coding sequence is TGTGCCAGCAGCAAAGGCCAGGGAGGGCAGCCCCAGCATTTT. Translation: CASSKGQGGQPQHF.

This chain uses TRBV6-6 with TRBJ2-1, with TRBD2 matching over 11 bases. The CDR3 has 17 residues. The V gene end was trimmed by 2 bases and the J gene end by 5 bases; junction bases not matched to a gene: 8. The germline V gene has CDR1 MNHNY and CDR2 SVGAGI (reference sequence). As DNA, the CDR3 is TGTGCCAGCAGTTACGCACCGACTAGCGGGGATAACAATGAGCAGTTCTTC. This sequence encodes CASSYAPTSGDNNEQFF.

The V and J genes are TRBV3-1 and TRBJ1-4; no firm D call. The CDR3 has 14 residues. With 2 bases removed from V and 4 bases from J, the gap between germline ends came to 8 bases. Germline loops: CDR1 LGHDT, CDR2 YNNKEL (reference sequence). DNA of the CDR3: TGTGCCAGCAGCCAACAGGCGGGTAATGAAAAACTGTTTTTT. Translating it yields CASSQQAGNEKLFF.

The sample holds a few counts of this clonotype. The V gene is TRBV2, the J gene TRBJ2-3, with D possibly being TRBD2 (6 bases). Germline lookup yields CDR1 SNHLY and CDR2 FYNNEI. CDR3 length equals 14 residues. V dropped 2 bases and J dropped 4 bases, with 10 bases sitting between them. In nucleotides, the CDR3 is TGTGCCAGCAGTGAATTAATAGCGGCAGATACGCAGTATTTT. It encodes CASSELIAADTQYF.

The chain carries TRBV18 and TRBJ2-3, with 9 bases identical to TRBD2. Looked up from germline, CDR1 is KGHSH and CDR2 is LQKENI. The CDR3 runs to 16 residues. Germline trimming cut 2 bases from V and 4 bases from J; bases unmatched to any gene: 7. The CDR3 is CASSPGGTSKADTQYF. The CDR3, as DNA: TGTGCCAGCTCACCAGGTGGGACTAGCAAGGCAGATACGCAGTATTTT.

The chain combines TRBV12-3 or TRBV12-4 with TRBJ1-5; TRBD1 is a possible D gene (5 bases). The CDR3 extends over 13 amino acids. Trimming stripped 6 bases from V and 3 bases from J, with 9 bases between. CDR3 bases: TGTGCCAGCAGGAAGACAGTCAATCAGCCCCAGCATTTT. Amino acid sequence: CASRKTVNQPQHF.

In its sample, this clonotype was seen a few times. The chain couples TRBV27 to TRBJ2-7, with D perhaps TRBD2 (6 bases). The CDR3 covers 14 residues. Germline V gives CDR1 MNHEY, CDR2 SMNVEV (reference sequence). The ends were cut back, 2 bases at V and 8 bases at J, with 16 bases in the middle. The CDR3 spells CASSLVTGVSKQYF. The CDR3 region has the DNA TGTGCCAGCAGTTTAGTTACGGGGGTAAGCAAGCAGTACTTC.

This clonotype was picked up many times. At one end, the junction sequence differs from germline, possibly due to a read error. The V call is TRBV5-1, the J call TRBJ2-3; 8 bases line up with TRBD1. From germline, CDR1 is SGHRS and CDR2 YFSETQ. The CDR3 consists of 14 residues. The CDR3 DNA follows: TGTGCCAGTTTTCCGGGACAGGGCACAGATACGCAGTATTTT. Protein product: CASFPGQGTDTQYF.

The gene calls are TRBV7-2 and TRBJ2-2; tentative D call: TRBD2 (6 bases). This CDR3 is 15 amino acids long. V dropped 3 bases and J dropped 6 bases, with 14 bases sitting between them. Germline V lookup: CDR1 SGHTA, CDR2 FQGNSA. In DNA, the CDR3 is TGTGCCAGCAGCTTCCGTTCTAGCGTCGCCGGGGAGCTGTTTTTT. Translated: CASSFRSSVAGELFF. The variable domain in full, with the rest retrieved from reference TRBV7-2 and TRBJ2-2, is GAGVSQSPSNKVTEKGKDVELRCDPISGHTALYWYRQSLGQGLEFLIYFQGNSAPDKSGLPSDRFSAERTGGSVSTLTIQRTQQEDSAVYLCASSFRSSVAGELFFGEGSRLTVL.

This chain joins TRBV19 and TRBJ2-1, with D perhaps assigned TRBD1 or TRBD2 (5 bases each). The CDR3 is made up of 16 amino acids. V dropped 3 bases and J dropped 8 bases, with 20 bases sitting between them. CDR1 and CDR2 (germline): LNHDA, SQIVND (reference sequence). The chain's CDR3 is CASSIDGDPLFDEQFF. The DNA for the CDR3 is TGTGCCAGTAGTATTGATGGGGACCCCCTATTCGATGAGCAGTTCTTC.

On this clonotype itself: One junction end disagrees with the germline gene, perhaps due to a read error. This chain links TRBV12-3 or TRBV12-4 with TRBJ2-3; possible D gene TRBD2, 5 bases. The CDR3 runs to 14 residues. This CDR3 reads CASSSGMRADMQYF. In DNA, the CDR3 is TGTGCCAGCAGTTCTGGCATGAGGGCAGATATGCAGTATTTT.

The chain couples TRBV5-1 to TRBJ2-1, with 10 bases aligning to TRBD2. Germline-derived CDR1 and CDR2 are SGHRS and YFSETQ. The CDR3 has 14 amino acids. J gave up 9 bases and V 5 bases, and 8 bases lay outside the gene matches. The CDR3 spells CASRLTSGTTEQFF. DNA for the CDR3: TGCGCCAGCAGGCTCACTAGCGGGACTACTGAGCAGTTCTTC.

The V and J genes are TRBV29-1 and TRBJ2-1; TRBD2 is a possible D gene (5 bases). Trimming removed 1 base at V and 9 bases at J, with 13 bases between. The V gene's germline CDR1 is SQVTM and CDR2 ANQGSEA. CDR3 size: 13 residues. The CDR3 spells CSVEVPGLGEQFF. CDR3 DNA: TGCAGCGTTGAAGTTCCGGGGTTGGGTGAGCAGTTCTTC.